A single sample is the source of the 3 T cell receptor beta chains below, sequenced in a study of prognosis after radiotherapy for stage I lung cancer. TCR beta CDR3 was amplified from genomic DNA by two-round multiplex PCR. The use of primers specific to each TRBV and TRBJ gene characterized first-round PCR. MiXCR, applied by TCRdb to the multiplex PCR reads, yields one record per CDR3 protein. Here the sample spans tens of thousands of distinct CDR3 sequences, 46% being singletons. Sequencing used PBMCs, obtained before or after stereotactic body radiation therapy (not recorded which). These receptors all stem from a donor at least 50 years old with non-small cell lung cancer.

In its sample, this clonotype ranks as medium-sized. This chain links TRBV6-4 with TRBJ2-1; no clear D. The V gene's germline CDR1 is MRHNA and CDR2 SNTAGT. The CDR3 totals 12 residues. Trimming left V 5 bases short and J 7 bases short, with 9 bases between. CDR3 in amino acids: CASSRQENEQFF. For the CDR3, the DNA is TGTGCCAGCAGTCGCCAGGAAAATGAGCAGTTCTTC.

With respect to this clonotype: This is likely an artifact of a read error, given a far larger clone one base away. The V gene is TRBV6-5, the J gene TRBJ1-1, with no clear D. The CDR3 contains 13 residues. V lost 5 bases and J lost 8, with 15 bases in between. Germline assignment: CDR1 MNHEY and CDR2 SVGAGI. The chain's CDR3 is CASSPSGGSEAFF. The DNA for the CDR3 is TGTGCCAGCAGTCCCAGCGGCGGATCCGAAGCTTTCTTT.

The chain uses TRBV18 and TRBJ2-5; 8 bases fit TRBD1. V shed 3 bases and J 5 bases; nucleotides not matched to a gene: 2. From germline, CDR1 is KGHSH and CDR2 LQKENI. The CDR3 sequence is 13 residues long. The CDR3 DNA is TGTGCCAGCTCACCCCACAGGGGGGAGACCCAGTACTTC. It codes for CASSPHRGETQYF.